This is a list of T cell receptor beta chains from one sample in a study of blood T cell repertoires in COVID-19. TCRdb's copy holds only in-frame clones and misses some; the assay was immunoSEQ multiplex PCR. The sample gives approximately 330,000 clones, 87% of which show up once; 9.5% to 10% is in the top ten. Input material: peripheral blood. These receptors came from a man aged 25-45 years with COVID-19, enrolled during active disease. The conserved cysteine and the conserved F or W are not part of the CDR3 here. Each record gives: CDR3 protein, V gene.

ASSPGQSYEQY	TRBV7-3
ASSQTGGTLTGYT	TRBV6-5
ASSPRTSSYEQY	TRBV9
ASSGARGNEKLF	TRBV2
ASSVDLVRGGQETQY	TRBV9
ASSLAGEPFSGANVLT	TRBV5-1
ASSPTSGKAEAF	TRBV3-1/TRBV3-2
ASSYPQGVVGTQY	TRBV6-5
ASSERGRWTGELF	TRBV7-9
ASSPPGQIYGYT	TRBV18
ASSQGSVSSYEQY	TRBV3-1/TRBV3-2
SASPQHTNYGYT	TRBV20-1
ASTIFGSSYNEQF	TRBV7-9
ASSPGLANNEQF	TRBV7-2
ASSLATQGSGGYT	TRBV5-4
ASSQETSGSYTQY	TRBV4-2
SAGQGLNTEAF	TRBV29-1
ASTDRTGVGTGELF	TRBV7-6
ASSDTSGKVTDTQY	TRBV7-8
ASSASGRSYEQY	TRBV19
ASSHPPGRIYGYT	TRBV14
ASSSVTGGGARYNEQF	TRBV9
ASLGQRAAYGYT	TRBV28
ASSFAGTGDTEAF	TRBV27
ASSLIPEDYGYT	TRBV11-2
ASSLVSSGSRQETQY	TRBV5-1
ASSLVASPVGDTQY	TRBV7-2
ATTSQETQY	TRBV28
ASSERDSGGYT	TRBV2
ATSTAGGETQY	TRBV14
ASSRTQDTQY	TRBV9
ASSLKVSRQGAYGYT	TRBV27
ASSYGRSGNTIY	TRBV6-5
ASSQDTSNTEAF	TRBV3-1/TRBV3-2
ASTVLPGNTIY	TRBV19
ASSEGLATGELF	TRBV5-1
ASSQNSLIEQF	TRBV3-1/TRBV3-2
ASSVNRGTNTEAF	TRBV6-5
AISPSGGSDTQY	TRBV10-3
ASSLAIGGAGRGYT	TRBV5-1
ASSYSMGGLADNEKLF	TRBV6-2/TRBV6-3
ATSREPGVAGVFSYEQY	TRBV15
ASSDSAGGRETQY	TRBV6-4
ASSDRGGEQF	TRBV5-1
ASSSQGAYTEAF	TRBV2
ASLQGWDSPLH	TRBV2
ASSYRASGYEQY	TRBV6-2/TRBV6-3
ASSRAPYQGNYEQY	TRBV7-2
ASSPPDLAEGGDTQY	TRBV18
ASSLGTSGRSYEQY	TRBV5-1
ASSDRQGADTEAF	TRBV2
SVEKGGSGANVLT	TRBV29-1
ASSQNSRTSGSNEQF	TRBV4-3
ASSVGGGLGNQPQH	TRBV6-2/TRBV6-3
ASSFFRSQPQH	TRBV7-2
ASSSLAGVAGELF	TRBV7-6